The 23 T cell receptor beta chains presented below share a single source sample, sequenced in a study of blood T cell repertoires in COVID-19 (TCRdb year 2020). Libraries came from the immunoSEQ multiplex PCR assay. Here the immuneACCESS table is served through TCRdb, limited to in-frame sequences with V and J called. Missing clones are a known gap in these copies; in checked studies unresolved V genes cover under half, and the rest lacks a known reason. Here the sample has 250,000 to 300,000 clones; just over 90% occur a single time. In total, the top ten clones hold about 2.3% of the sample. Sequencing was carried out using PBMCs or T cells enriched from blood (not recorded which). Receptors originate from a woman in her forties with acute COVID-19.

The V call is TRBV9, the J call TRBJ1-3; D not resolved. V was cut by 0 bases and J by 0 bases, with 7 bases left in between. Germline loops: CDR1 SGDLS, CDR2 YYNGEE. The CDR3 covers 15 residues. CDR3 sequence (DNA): TGTGCCAGCAGCGTAGATGGCAGCTCTGGAAACACCATATATTTT. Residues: CASSVDGSSGNTIYF.

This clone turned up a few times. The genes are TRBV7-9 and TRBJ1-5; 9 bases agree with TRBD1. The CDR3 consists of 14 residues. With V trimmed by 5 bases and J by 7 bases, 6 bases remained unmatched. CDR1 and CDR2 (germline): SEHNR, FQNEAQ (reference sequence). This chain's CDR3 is CASSRTGDDQPQHF. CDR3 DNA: TGTGCCAGCAGCCGGACAGGGGATGACCAGCCCCAGCATTTT.

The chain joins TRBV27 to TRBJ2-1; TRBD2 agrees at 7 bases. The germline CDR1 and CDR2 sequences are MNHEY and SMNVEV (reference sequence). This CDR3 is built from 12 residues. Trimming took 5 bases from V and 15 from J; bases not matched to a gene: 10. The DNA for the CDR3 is TGTGCCAGCAGTCCCTTAGCGGGCCGGGCGTTCTTC. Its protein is CASSPLAGRAFF.

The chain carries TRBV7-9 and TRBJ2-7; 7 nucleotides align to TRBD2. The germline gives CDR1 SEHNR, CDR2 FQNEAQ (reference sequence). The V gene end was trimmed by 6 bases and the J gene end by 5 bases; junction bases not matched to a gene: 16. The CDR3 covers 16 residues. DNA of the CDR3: TGTGCCAGCAGTTCCGATATGGGGGGAGGGCCAAACGAGCAGTACTTC. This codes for CASSSDMGGGPNEQYF.

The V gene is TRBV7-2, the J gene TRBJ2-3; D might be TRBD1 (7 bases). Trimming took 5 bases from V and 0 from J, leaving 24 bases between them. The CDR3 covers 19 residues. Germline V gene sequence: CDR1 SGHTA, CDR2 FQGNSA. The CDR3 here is CASSAQGVGGQESTDTQYF. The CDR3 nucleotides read TGTGCCAGCAGCGCCCAGGGGGTGGGGGGCCAAGAGAGCACAGATACGCAGTATTTT. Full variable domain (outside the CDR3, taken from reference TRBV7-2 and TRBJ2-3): GAGVSQSPSNKVTEKGKDVELRCDPISGHTALYWYRQSLGQGLEFLIYFQGNSAPDKSGLPSDRFSAERTGGSVSTLTIQRTQQEDSAVYLCASSAQGVGGQESTDTQYFGPGTRLTVL.

The CDR3 sequence is CASSSGQPYSNQPQHF. The CDR3 nucleotides are TGTGCCAGCAGCTCGGGACAGCCATATAGCAATCAGCCCCAGCATTTT. The rearrangement uses TRBV7-6 and TRBJ1-5; 7 bases agree with TRBD1. CDR1 and CDR2 from the germline V gene are SGHVS and FNYEAQ. Trimming cost V 4 bases and J 0 bases; bases outside gene matches: 6. This CDR3 spans 16 amino acids.

The CDR3 loop is CAWSGQTNTEAFF. The CDR3 region has the DNA TGTGCCTGGAGTGGACAAACGAACACTGAAGCTTTCTTT. The chain has TRBV30 and TRBJ1-1; no firm D call. Germline V gene lookup returns CDR1 GTSNPN and CDR2 SVGIG (reference sequence). V gave up 1 base and J gave up 1 base, with 7 bases separating them. The CDR3 has 13 residues.

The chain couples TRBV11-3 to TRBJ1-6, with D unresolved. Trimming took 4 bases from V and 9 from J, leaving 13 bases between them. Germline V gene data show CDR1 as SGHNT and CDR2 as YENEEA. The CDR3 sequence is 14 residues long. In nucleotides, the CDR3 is TGTGCCAGCAGCTCCAGGAACGAGCTTTCACCCCTCCACTTT. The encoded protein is CASSSRNELSPLHF. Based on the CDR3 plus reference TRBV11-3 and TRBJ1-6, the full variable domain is EAGVVQSPRYKIIEKKQPVAFWCNPISGHNTLYWYLQNLGQGPELLIRYENEEAVDDSQLPKDRFSAERLKGVDSTLKIQPAELGDSAVYLCASSSRNELSPLHFGNGTRLTVT.

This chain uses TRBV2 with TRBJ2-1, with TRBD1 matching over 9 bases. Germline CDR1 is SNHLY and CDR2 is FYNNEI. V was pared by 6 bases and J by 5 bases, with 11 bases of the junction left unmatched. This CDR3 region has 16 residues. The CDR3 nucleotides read TGTGCCAGCAGCGTTCATGGGGGACAGGGAAACAATGAGCAGTTCTTC. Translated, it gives CASSVHGGQGNNEQFF.

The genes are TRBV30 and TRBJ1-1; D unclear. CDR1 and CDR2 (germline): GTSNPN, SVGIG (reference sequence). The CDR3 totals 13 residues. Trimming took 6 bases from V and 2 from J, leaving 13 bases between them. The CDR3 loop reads CACIKESNTEAFF. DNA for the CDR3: TGTGCCTGCATCAAGGAGAGCAACACTGAAGCTTTCTTT.

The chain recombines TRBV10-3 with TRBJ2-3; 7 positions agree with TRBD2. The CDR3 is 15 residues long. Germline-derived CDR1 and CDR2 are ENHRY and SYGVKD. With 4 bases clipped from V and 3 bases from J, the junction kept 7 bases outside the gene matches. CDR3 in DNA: TGTGCCATCAGTGGGCAGGGAGGGTTGACAGATACGCAGTATTTT. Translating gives CAISGQGGLTDTQYF.

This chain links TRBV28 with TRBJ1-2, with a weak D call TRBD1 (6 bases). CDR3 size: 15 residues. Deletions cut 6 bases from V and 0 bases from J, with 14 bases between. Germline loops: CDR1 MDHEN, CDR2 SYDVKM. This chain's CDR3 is CASRITGTANYGYTF. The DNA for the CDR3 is TGTGCCAGCAGAATTACAGGGACCGCTAACTATGGCTACACCTTC.

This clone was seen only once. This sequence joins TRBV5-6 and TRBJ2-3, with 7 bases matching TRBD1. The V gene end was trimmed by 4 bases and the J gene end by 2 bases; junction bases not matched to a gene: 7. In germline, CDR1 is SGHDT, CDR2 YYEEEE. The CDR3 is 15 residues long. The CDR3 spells CASSPAGQVTDTQYF. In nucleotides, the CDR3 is TGTGCCAGCAGCCCCGCTGGACAGGTCACAGATACGCAGTATTTT. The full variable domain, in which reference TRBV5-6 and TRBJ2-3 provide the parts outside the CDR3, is DAGVTQSPTHLIKTRGQQVTLRCSPKSGHDTVSWYQQALGQGPQFIFQYYEEEERQRGNFPDRFSGHQFPNYSSELNVNALLLGDSALYLCASSPAGQVTDTQYFGPGTRLTVL.

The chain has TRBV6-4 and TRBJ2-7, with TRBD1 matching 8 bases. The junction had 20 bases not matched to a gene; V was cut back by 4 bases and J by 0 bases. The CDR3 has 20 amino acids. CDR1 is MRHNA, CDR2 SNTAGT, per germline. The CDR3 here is CASSGGTDRATPASSYEQYF. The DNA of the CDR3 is TGTGCCAGCAGTGGGGGGACGGACAGGGCGACCCCGGCCAGCTCCTACGAGCAGTACTTC.

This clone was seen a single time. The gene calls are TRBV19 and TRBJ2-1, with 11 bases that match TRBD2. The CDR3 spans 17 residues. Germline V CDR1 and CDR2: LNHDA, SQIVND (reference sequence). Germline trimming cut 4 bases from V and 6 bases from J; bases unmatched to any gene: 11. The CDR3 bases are TGTGCCAGTAGTAGTGTCTCACTAGCGGGAGCCCCCAATGAGCAGTTCTTC. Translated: CASSSVSLAGAPNEQFF. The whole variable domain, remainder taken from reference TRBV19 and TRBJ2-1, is DGGITQSPKYLFRKEGQNVTLSCEQNLNHDAMYWYRQDPGQGLRLIYYSQIVNDFQKGDIAEGYSVSREKKESFPLTVTSAQKNPTAFYLCASSSVSLAGAPNEQFFGPGTRLTVL.

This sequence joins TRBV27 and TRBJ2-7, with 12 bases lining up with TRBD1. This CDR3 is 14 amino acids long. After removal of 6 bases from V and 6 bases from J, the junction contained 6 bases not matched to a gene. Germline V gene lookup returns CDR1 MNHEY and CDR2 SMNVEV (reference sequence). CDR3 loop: CASRRDRGLGEQYF. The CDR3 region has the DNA TGTGCCAGCAGACGGGACAGGGGGCTAGGCGAGCAGTACTTC.

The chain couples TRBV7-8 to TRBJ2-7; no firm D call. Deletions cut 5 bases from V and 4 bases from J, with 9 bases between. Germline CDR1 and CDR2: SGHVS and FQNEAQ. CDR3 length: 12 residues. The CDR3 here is CASSPSTYEQYF. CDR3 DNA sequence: TGTGCCAGCAGCCCCTCGACATACGAGCAGTACTTC.

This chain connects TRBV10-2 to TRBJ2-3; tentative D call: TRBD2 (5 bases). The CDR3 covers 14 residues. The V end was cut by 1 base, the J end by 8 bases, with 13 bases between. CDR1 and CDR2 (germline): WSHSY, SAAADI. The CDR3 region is CASSEYLAEPTQYF. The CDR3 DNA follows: TGCGCCAGCAGTGAGTACCTAGCTGAGCCTACGCAGTATTTT.

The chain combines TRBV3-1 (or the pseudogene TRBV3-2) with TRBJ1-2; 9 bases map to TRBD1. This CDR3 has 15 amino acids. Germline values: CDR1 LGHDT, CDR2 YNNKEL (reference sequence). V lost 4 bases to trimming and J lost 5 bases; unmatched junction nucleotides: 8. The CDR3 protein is CASSLRTGGSYGYTF. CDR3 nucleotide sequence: TGTGCCAGCAGCCTCCGAACAGGGGGCAGTTATGGCTACACCTTC.

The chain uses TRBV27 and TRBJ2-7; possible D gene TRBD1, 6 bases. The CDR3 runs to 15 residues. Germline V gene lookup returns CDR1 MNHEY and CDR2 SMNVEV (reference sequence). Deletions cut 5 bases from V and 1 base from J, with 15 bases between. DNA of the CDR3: TGTGCCAGCAGTGTGATCAGGGGAAGTTCCTACGAGCAGTACTTC. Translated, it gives CASSVIRGSSYEQYF.

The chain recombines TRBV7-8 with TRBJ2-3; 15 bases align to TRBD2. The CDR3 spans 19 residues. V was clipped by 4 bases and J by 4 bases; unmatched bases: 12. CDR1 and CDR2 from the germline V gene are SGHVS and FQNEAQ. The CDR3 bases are TGTGCCAGCAGCTCCCCCGGGACTAGCGGGAGGAGAATGGCAGATACGCAGTATTTT. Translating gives CASSSPGTSGRRMADTQYF. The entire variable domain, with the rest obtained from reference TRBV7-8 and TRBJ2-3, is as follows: GAGVSQSPRYKVAKRGQDVALRCDPISGHVSLFWYQQALGQGPEFLTYFQNEAQLDKSGLPSDRFFAERPEGSVSTLKIQRTQQEDSAVYLCASSSPGTSGRRMADTQYFGPGTRLTVL.

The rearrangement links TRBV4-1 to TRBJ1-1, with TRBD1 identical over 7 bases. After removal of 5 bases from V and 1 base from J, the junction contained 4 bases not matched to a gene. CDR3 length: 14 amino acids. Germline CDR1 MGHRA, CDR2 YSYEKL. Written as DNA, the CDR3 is TGCGCCAGCAGCGGCCGACAGGGGAACACTGAAGCTTTCTTT. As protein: CASSGRQGNTEAFF.

The CDR3 loop is CASSLEPGTEAFF. For the CDR3, the DNA is TGTGCCAGCAGCTTGGAGCCGGGAACTGAAGCTTTCTTT. This rearrangement joins TRBV5-6 to TRBJ1-1; D not certain. Germline V gene sequence: CDR1 SGHDT, CDR2 YYEEEE. Between the trimmed V and J ends, which lost 0 bases and 5 bases, there was a span of 8 bases. The CDR3 consists of 13 residues.